This TCR beta chain came from a study of OX40 agonist ivuxolimab in advanced cancers. Germline CDR1 reads MNHEY; CDR2 reads SVGAGI. This CDR3 region has 13 residues. Between the trimmed V and J ends, which lost 2 bases and 7 bases, there was a span of 6 bases. TCRdb's copy holds only in-frame clones and misses some; the assay was immunoSEQ multiplex PCR. The table includes just over 80,000 clones, 70% to 90% detected once. Regarding the study as a whole: On average, a greater number of expanded clones characterised CD8+ T cells relative to CD4+. The expanded peripheral T cells' antigen specificity was not determined.

This clone was recorded a few times. Its antigen remains unidentified. The TCR was taken from an adult with an advanced solid tumor such as melanoma, head and neck, liver or kidney cancer. Here the sequenced sample was CD4+ or CD8+ T cells sorted from blood, taken in a trial of the OX40 agonist ivuxolimab. The V and J genes are TRBV6-5 and TRBJ1-6; D is possibly TRBD1 (6 bases). CDR3 DNA sequence: TGTGCCAGCAGTTACGACAGGAATTCACCCCTCCACTTT. This gives the protein CASSYDRNSPLHF.